The clone carrying this T cell receptor beta chain occurred many times. Its specificity is not known. Researchers amplified the TCR beta CDR3 regions from RNA transcripts. HTBI primers were used for first-round RT-PCR of the TCR CDR3. TCRdb independently ran MiXCR on the multiplex PCR reads; one entry per CDR3 protein. The sample includes over 500,000 distinct CDR3 sequences, roughly a sixth of them seen just once. The data were taken from a study of T cells in Graves' hyperthyroidism and ophthalmopathy. In the study overall: Peripheral blood draws took place at initial diagnosis, ahead of any treatment.

Germline trimming cut 4 bases from V and 0 bases from J; bases unmatched to any gene: 6. Germline assignment: CDR1 SGHTS and CDR2 YDEGEE. This CDR3 has 16 residues. Fresh peripheral blood, less than 11 ml of it, supplied the PBMCs. Study-level results: Median prediction lead before ophthalmopathy onset was 6.5 months with the model. Blood also held most thyroid clonotypes expanded beyond 0.001.

This clonotype was obtained from a woman younger than 30 with Graves' ophthalmopathy. Sequenced material: blood. The rearrangement joins TRBV5-8 to TRBJ2-5; 10 nucleotides match TRBD1. CDR3 sequence (DNA): TGTGCCAGCAGCCCGAGGACAGGGGGGGACCAAGAGACCCAGTACTTC. Translating it yields CASSPRTGGDQETQYF.